This T cell receptor beta chain was sequenced in a study of blood T cell repertoires in COVID-19. Across the study: COVID-19 samples from acute and convalescent phases originated in the United States, Italy and Spain.

Authors' analysis steps: Amplified reference gene primers provided the basis for estimating nucleated cell counts. The data were produced by immunoSEQ multiplex PCR, yet TCRdb's version contains in-frame clones alone and is incomplete. V, J and clone size were drawn from that table, and D and trimming were deduced from the DNA. This sample carries 100,000 to 150,000 clones, 88% of them seen once, and the ten largest clones take about a tenth. Germline CDR1 SGHTA, CDR2 FQGNSA. The CDR3 length is 15 residues. Trimming cost V 2 bases and J 4 bases; bases outside gene matches: 5. The source is a man aged 50 to 59 with acute or convalescent COVID-19. The sample was peripheral blood. The chain couples TRBV7-2 to TRBJ1-5, with 7 bases that match TRBD1. For the CDR3, the DNA is TGTGCCAGCAGCTTATTGGCACAGGGGAATCAGCCCCAGCATTTT. Protein product: CASSLLAQGNQPQHF.